What follows are 14 T cell receptor beta chains derived from one specimen sequenced in a study of CD8+ T cells in alopecia areata (dated by TCRdb to the late 2010s). Library generation was performed with the immunoSEQ multiplex PCR assay. To provide template for TCR sequencing, every sample had RNA extracted and reverse transcribed into cDNA. Not all clones reach the TCRdb copy of this immuneACCESS table, which keeps in-frame sequences only. Checked studies attribute under half of the gap to unresolved V genes and leave the rest unexplained. For this sample the table gives 150,000 to 200,000 clones, of which around 71% were detected only once. The top ten hold about an eighth of the sample. The meaning of the sample's time point label: baseline before oral tofacitinib. This sample comprised CD8+ T cells sorted from blood, obtained at week 0. Every receptor here comes from a human donor with alopecia areata.

This sequence joins TRBV2 and TRBJ1-1; 8 bases are a match to TRBD1. CDR1 and CDR2 from the germline V gene are SNHLY and FYNNEI. The CDR3 loop spans 12 amino acids. Losses at the gene ends were 9 bases for V and 8 bases for J; bases not matched to a gene: 8. The CDR3 DNA reads as TGTGCCAGTTTGACAGGGGTCGCGGAAGCTTTCTTT. It yields the protein CASLTGVAEAFF.

This chain connects TRBV12-5 to TRBJ2-7; possibly TRBD1 for D (6 bases). Germline V gene sequence: CDR1 LGHNT, CDR2 FRNRAP. The CDR3 contains 12 residues. Deletions cut 9 bases from V and 3 bases from J, with 12 bases between. CDR3 sequence (DNA): TGTGCTAGCTCCGGGGACAACTACGAGCAGTACTTC. Its protein is CASSGDNYEQYF.

The rearrangement joins TRBV5-4 to TRBJ2-3, with D perhaps matching TRBD2 (6 bases). The germline V gene has CDR1 SGHNT and CDR2 YYREEE (reference sequence). This CDR3 has 16 amino acids. V gave up 2 bases and J gave up 6 bases, with 19 bases separating them. CDR3 in DNA: TGTGCCAGCAGCTTCCCTACTAGCAGGGAGTTGGATACGCAGTATTTT. Amino acids: CASSFPTSRELDTQYF.

V and J are TRBV29-1 and TRBJ1-2; D might be TRBD1 (6 bases). From germline, CDR1 is SQVTM and CDR2 ANQGSEA. The length of the CDR3 is 15 residues. With 0 bases removed from V and 5 bases from J, the gap between germline ends came to 16 bases. CDR3 in amino acids: CSVEDEWGAGYGYTF. The DNA of the CDR3 is TGCAGCGTTGAAGATGAATGGGGGGCGGGATATGGCTACACCTTC.

This clone was observed a handful of times. This sequence joins TRBV2 and TRBJ1-2; tentatively, D is TRBD1 (5 bases). V was trimmed by 5 bases and J by 4 bases, leaving 17 bases between them. The CDR3 contains 15 residues. Germline values: CDR1 SNHLY, CDR2 FYNNEI. Here the CDR3 DNA reads TGTGCCAGCAGTTCCGATCCGAAAGGGGTCTATGGCTACACCTTC. Protein: CASSSDPKGVYGYTF.

The CDR3 region is CASSFWTGGSTDTQYF. The CDR3, as DNA: TGTGCCAGCAGTTTCTGGACAGGGGGCAGCACAGATACGCAGTATTTT. V gene TRBV6-5 combines with J gene TRBJ2-3; 11 bases fit TRBD1. V shed 4 bases and J 0 bases; nucleotides not matched to a gene: 3. The CDR3 loop spans 16 amino acids. Germline-derived CDR1 and CDR2 are MNHEY and SVGAGI.

This clone was detected only a few times. This rearrangement joins TRBV9 to TRBJ1-1; TRBD1 might be the D (5 bases). The CDR3 length is 15 residues. Germline CDR1 SGDLS, CDR2 YYNGEE. The germline V and J ends were trimmed by 2 bases and 0 bases, with 11 bases remaining between them. CDR3 nucleotide sequence: TGTGCCAGCAGCGTCTCGGGGGGGATGAACACTGAAGCTTTCTTT. It codes for CASSVSGGMNTEAFF.

The chain links TRBV7-8 to TRBJ1-3, with 10 bases lining up with TRBD1. There are 15 residues in the CDR3. Trimming cost V 5 bases and J 4 bases; bases outside gene matches: 5. Germline V gene lookup returns CDR1 SGHVS and CDR2 FQNEAQ. CDR3 in amino acids: CASSRDRGRGNTIYF. The CDR3, as DNA: TGTGCCAGCAGCCGCGACAGGGGGCGGGGAAACACCATATATTTT.

The chain carries TRBV5-1 and TRBJ2-2; no reliable D call. Germline V lookup: CDR1 SGHRS, CDR2 YFSETQ. With 0 bases removed from V and 6 bases from J, the gap between germline ends came to 21 bases. This CDR3 is built from 18 residues. The CDR3 spells CASSLGHFGSSYSGELFF. CDR3 in DNA: TGCGCCAGCAGCTTGGGACATTTTGGCAGTTCCTATTCCGGGGAGCTGTTTTTT.

The J gene is TRBJ1-5, the V gene TRBV12-5; a possible D gene is TRBD1 (6 bases). The CDR3 totals 14 residues. Germline values: CDR1 LGHNT, CDR2 FRNRAP. Trimming pared 5 bases from V and 1 base from J, leaving 9 bases between. DNA for the CDR3: TGTGCTAGTGGTAGGGGGGACAGCAATCAGCCCCAGCATTTT. Its protein product is CASGRGDSNQPQHF.

The genes are TRBV29-1 and TRBJ2-7, with 7 bases fitting TRBD1. The CDR3 contains 15 residues. Trimming took 2 bases from V and 3 from J; bases not matched to a gene: 10. CDR1 is SQVTM and CDR2 is ANQGSEA in the germline V gene. CDR3 protein: CSVEIAEQGNYEQYF. The CDR3 bases are TGCAGCGTTGAAATAGCCGAACAGGGGAACTACGAGCAGTACTTC.

The chain recombines TRBV30 with TRBJ1-2; D is uncertain. The germline V gene has CDR1 GTSNPN and CDR2 SVGIG (reference sequence). Between the trimmed V and J ends, which lost 7 bases and 0 bases, there was a span of 12 bases. This CDR3 region has 13 residues. The CDR3 here is CASDQPANYGYTF. In nucleotides, the CDR3 is TGTGCCTCCGACCAACCCGCTAACTATGGCTACACCTTC.

This clone was observed a handful of times. For the CDR3, the DNA is TGCGCCAGCAGCCATCCCCTCCGGGACAGGATCTACAATGAGCAGTTCTTC. Protein product: CASSHPLRDRIYNEQFF. The V and J genes are TRBV4-1 and TRBJ2-1; 8 bases are shared with TRBD1. This CDR3 contains 17 residues. Germline V CDR1 and CDR2: MGHRA, YSYEKL. The V and J ends lost 3 bases and 3 bases, in that order; junction bases with no gene match: 10.

This clone was detected only a few times. This chain joins TRBV10-3 and TRBJ2-6; D gene unclear. The length of the CDR3 is 13 residues. Trimming cost V 2 bases and J 8 bases, with 7 bases left between them. CDR1 is ENHRY, CDR2 SYGVKD, per germline. In nucleotides, the CDR3 is TGTGCCATCAGTGAGACCCCCTCCAACGTCCTGACTTTC. This translates into CAISETPSNVLTF.